This TCR beta chain was obtained from a study of blood T cells in healthy people across ages. Study conclusions and caveats: Versus aged donors, long-lived donors had higher diversity and more naive CD4+ cells.

Healthy Russian Caucasian donors spanned ages about 6 to 100 years. Germline CDR1 reads MNHEY; CDR2 reads SVGAGI. The CDR3 has 16 amino acids. The V segment lost 2 bases and the J segment 10 bases; nucleotides outside the gene matches: 13. For the second PCR, which ran for roughly 7 to 11 cycles, a sample-barcoded 5' primer and a J-beta primer mix were used. The template-switch adaptor was a 5' adaptor with 12 random nucleotides. It tagged each cDNA molecule. TCRdb independently ran MiXCR on the 5' RACE reads; one entry per CDR3 protein. The data contain 1.5 million or so distinct CDR3 sequences, approximately 38% of them seen just once; the ten biggest clones take up 7.9%. This clonotype is a singleton in its sample. Its antigen is currently unknown.

This receptor was taken from a woman between 18 and 30 years old in good health. This chain joins TRBV6-5 and TRBJ2-1; 8 bases map to TRBD2. Sequences were obtained from blood. The CDR3 DNA follows: TGTGCCAGCAGTTACATTCCGAGCGGGAGTAATATGGAGCAGTTCTTC. Translated, it gives CASSYIPSGSNMEQFF.